This T cell receptor beta chain was found in a study of cytomegalovirus exposure and HLA in healthy donors (dated by TCRdb to 2017 to 2019). Study-level background: In an earlier analysis of 550 to 750 of the donors, about 270 Gb of sequence data and 90 million to 120 million unique TCR beta sequences from 150 million to 200 million T cells were reported. About five DR-DQ haplotypes were treated as single units for association and clustering because of strong linkage in the cohort. To predict cytomegalovirus infection status, the study combined high-throughput TCR immunosequencing, statistical association of individual TCRs with disease status, and machine learning. All discovery cohort repertoires had been generated using a single sequencing platform. A later analysis re-analyzed previously published TCR beta repertoires from 666 donors and added high-resolution HLA genotyping to study TCR occurrence patterns. The genetic ancestry cluster associated with self-reported Caucasian donors included 70% to 85% of the 398 genotyped donors. HLA typing covered class I and class II loci at four-digit resolution. Approximately 310 gigabases of sequencing data and 70 million to 85 million unique TCR sequences were included in an early release covering about 600 HLA-typed donors. Rather than using new phenotypic data, the later analysis identified candidate immune exposures from TCR beta sequences and from how often those sequences occurred across donors. Among around 400 genotyped donors of the cohort, an average of about 220,000 unique TCR beta nucleotide sequences was sequenced per donor, of which 15% to 20% were non-productive. Donor age, sex, ethnicity and CMV serostatus were collected together with the repertoire data. A later genetic analysis used genome-wide SNP genotypes for about 60% of the roughly 670 donors, treating that subset as a discovery cohort. The study used immunosequencing to profile the T cell repertoires of approximately 690 subjects and linked those repertoires to cytomegalovirus serostatus. A separate validation cohort of more than 100 different subjects was used in addition to the 666-subject first cohort. Typing coverage differed by locus: A, B, C, DRB1 and DQB1 were typed in about 629-630 donors, DQA1 in about 560, DPA1 in approximately 610, and DPB1 in around 440. To decide whether each TCR beta V gene segment behaved as functional or pseudogenic, an earlier analysis of some 600 of the donors relied on high-throughput TCR beta sequencing. The aim of the study was to test whether cataloging public T cell receptors could identify signatures of past pathogen exposure. Results and caveats for the whole study, not just this receptor: A total of 150 to 200 TCR beta chains were listed by the study as associated with cytomegalovirus. In both the original and validation cohorts, the classifier was reported to diagnose cytomegalovirus status with high specificity and sensitivity. The cohort was sequenced for TCR beta chains only, and without alpha or paired-chain data the features that could be detected were limited. In vitro tests confirmed that a few of the cytomegalovirus-associated TCR beta chains recognize cytomegalovirus antigens. Roughly uniform sequencing depth across donors was assumed in presence/absence analyses, although this assumption may not hold. Linkage disequilibrium might explain the correlated functional status among segregating V segments, but an unknown experimental factor could not be ruled out. Because HLA typing was unavailable for some donors at each locus, only the typed subset was used in association tests. Assigning TCR associations to individual alleles was difficult when HLA alleles, especially DR and DQ, strongly co-occurred. In an earlier analysis of more than 450 of the donors, most TCR beta V segments were observed in productive rearrangements about 87% or about 30% of the time, broadly matching IMGT annotations. A later genetic analysis reported fewer N-insertions in productive TCRs among donors in an Asian-associated ancestry cluster than the roughly 640-donor mean. Across donors, most TCR sequences were observed very rarely, whereas some public TCRs were present in many individuals. In a later analysis, around 17,000 TCR beta sequences were associated with specific HLA alleles at a false discovery rate of 0.05. In a later analysis, HLA-associated TCR beta chains were found to be more clonally expanded and to have lower generation probabilities than equally common non-associated chains. A group of highly shared sequence variants was considered likely to be a technical artifact of the sequencing pipeline. A further reported finding was that TCR beta sequences accurately predicted the HLA-A and HLA-B alleles for most subjects in the first cohort. The only immune exposure information available for the cohort was CMV serostatus. In a later genetic analysis, a missense DCLRE1C variant was associated with V-gene and J-gene trimming of TCR beta chains, and the association was replicated in an independent cohort. Some 16 rarely observed V segments, including chromosome 9 orphons, were excluded from the earlier analysis of about 610 of the donors because counts were too low. In a later analysis, several top co-occurrence clusters were reported to appear linked to parvovirus B19, influenza, CMV and Epstein-Barr virus. Because the 87-base-pair reads could not distinguish some IMGT-functional V segments, including TRBV6-2 and TRBV6-3, those segments were excluded. According to a later analysis, TCR association rates differed among HLA loci, with DRB1 alleles showing the most associated TCRs and HLA-C alleles showing the fewest. The authors suggested that the approach could potentially be extended to other disease states and immunological phenotypes. A later analysis found that most CMV-associated TCR beta chains appeared HLA-restricted, with HLA associations seemingly driven largely by CMV exposure.

The CDR3 numbers 14 residues from cysteine through phenylalanine. Solely the CDR3 DNA is kept, with 42 bases framed from the first base. CDR1 SGHRS and CDR2 YFSETQ are derived from the germline V gene. V was cut back by 3 bases and J by 3 bases, leaving a gap of 9 bases between them. A word on this clone: There is no known antigen for this receptor. Base qualities are not at hand, and no much larger clone is one base apart.

In total, about 650 healthy bone marrow donors made up the cohort. At the time of sampling, every cohort member was nominally healthy, though immune exposures that went unrecorded were likely present. The donor tested CMV seronegative, placing the donor among the approximately 360 seronegative members of the cohort. Each donor provided a peripheral blood sample, and peripheral blood mononuclear cells were used for TCR beta sequencing. Genomic DNA extraction from the blood cell samples was performed with the Qiagen DNeasy Blood Extraction Kit. Receptors were amplified or captured by the immunoSEQ multiplex PCR assay. For the multiplex PCR, a mixture combining 60 forward primers for TCR Vbeta segments and 13 reverse primers for TCR Jbeta segments was used. Amplification of the CDR3 region of rearranged TCR beta genes was performed with a multiplex PCR assay on genomic DNA. The Illumina HiSeq System was used to sequence the amplified TCR beta libraries as 87-base-pair reads. The authors' pipeline ran thus. Across the 700 or so repertoires, a later analysis counted approximately 83 million unique TCR beta chains, roughly 11 million of which were shared by at least two donors. To remove PCR and sequencing errors, raw reads were error-corrected and collapsed into unique sequences using a nearest-neighbor algorithm that merged closely related sequences. Alignment of CDR3 sequences to IMGT reference sequences was used to assign V, D and J gene segments. Each retained sequence needed at least a six-nucleotide match to both a V gene segment and a J gene segment. Rearrangements were classified as productive when the CDR3 lacked stop codons and remained in frame with V and J, and all other rearrangements were classified as non-productive. CDR3 was defined by IMGT convention, running from the second conserved V-encoded cysteine to the conserved J-encoded phenylalanine. Sequences without an unambiguous match to a single V gene segment were excluded from the earlier analysis of 450 to 750 of the donors. In an earlier analysis of several hundred of the donors, a V segment was called functional when productive rearrangements were above 56.7%, and segregating when the standard deviation between donors exceeded 5%. A statistical classification framework was built for diagnosing cytomegalovirus status from the catalog of TCR beta chain sequences. In a later analysis, V and J genes were assigned by comparing TCR nucleotide sequences against IMGT/GENE-DB human TR gene sequences. A later analysis assigned CDR3 sequences and most-parsimonious VDJ recombination scenarios with the TCRdist pipeline. In a later analysis, each TCR beta chain was defined by its CDR3 amino acid sequence together with its V-gene family, and reads lacking a unique V-gene family were excluded. To address suspected cross-contamination and a sequencing artifact, a later analysis removed 550 to 750 highly shared, low-generation-probability nucleotide sequences. For each public chain, a later analysis derived a clonal expansion index from normalized ranks of inferred template counts within each repertoire. Generation probabilities in a later analysis came from a VDJ recombination model fitted to out-of-frame rearrangements, and those results were checked against IGoR. In a later analysis, TCR-TCR, TCR-HLA and TCR-CMV co-occurrence was scored with hypergeometric tests, and a repertoire-size bias correction was applied to TCR pairs. False discovery rates were estimated in a later analysis by permuting HLA or CMV assignments 20 times. In a later analysis, co-occurring TCRs were grouped with DBSCAN, and TCRdist sequence similarity was added when clustering was performed within HLA-allele-positive subsets. Repertoires with fewer than 30,000 or more than 120,000 public chains, plus five repertoires with anomalous nucleotide sharing, were excluded from co-occurrence clustering. TCRdb took over this immuneACCESS table, retaining in-frame rearrangements with V and J assigned. Such tables are incomplete; in checked studies, under half of the missing clones stem from an unresolved V gene, and the remainder is unexplained. V, J and clone size derive from that table, while D and trimming were established from the DNA sequence. The sample profile shows approximately 150,000 clones; 60% to 80% of them were found once. The biggest ten clones account for about 1.7% of the sample.

The sequencing sample was made of PBMCs. The rearranged segments are TRBV5-1 and TRBJ1-4; the D gene is unclear. The source of this sequence is a young woman in good health and CMV-seronegative. The nucleotide sequence is TGCGCCAGCAGCTCACAGAGCTCTAATGAAAAACTGTTTTTT. It translates as CASSSQSSNEKLFF.